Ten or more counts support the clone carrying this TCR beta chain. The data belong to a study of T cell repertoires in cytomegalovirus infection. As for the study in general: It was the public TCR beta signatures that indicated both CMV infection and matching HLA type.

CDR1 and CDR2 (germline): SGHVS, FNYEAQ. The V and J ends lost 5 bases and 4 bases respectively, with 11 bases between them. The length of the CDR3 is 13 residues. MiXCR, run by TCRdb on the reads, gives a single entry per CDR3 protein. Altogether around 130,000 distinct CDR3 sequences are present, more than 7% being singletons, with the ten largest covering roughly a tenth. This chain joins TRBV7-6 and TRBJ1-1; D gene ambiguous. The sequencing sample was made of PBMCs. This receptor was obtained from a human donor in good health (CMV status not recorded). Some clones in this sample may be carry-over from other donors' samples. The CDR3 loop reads CASSPQEFTEAFF. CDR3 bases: TGTGCCAGCAGCCCTCAGGAATTCACTGAAGCTTTCTTT.